This entry lists 23 T cell receptor beta chains sequenced from one sample in a study of CXCR3-negative and CXCR3-positive naive CD8 T cells. Libraries of TRB cDNA were made by 5' RACE and carried UMIs. TCRdb reprocessed the 5' RACE reads and keeps a single row for each CDR3 protein, giving no DNA. Its table lists roughly 50,000 distinct CDR3 sequences. The specimen sequenced was memory CD8+ T cells from blood. The receptors shown here come from a human donor in good health. Some clones in this sample may be carry-over from other donors' samples.

This chain joins TRBV11-3 and TRBJ2-5; TCRdb picks TRBD2, but there is no DNA to check that call. The CDR3 runs to 15 residues. Germline loops: CDR1 SGHNT, CDR2 YENEEA. CDR3 amino acids: CASSFLAEGGETQYF.

The chain joins TRBV29-1 to TRBJ2-5; as DNA is missing, the TRBD1 call by TCRdb cannot be tested. Germline V gives CDR1 SQVTM, CDR2 ANQGSEA. This CDR3 comprises 13 residues. This CDR3 reads CSVPRTGPETQYF.

V usage is TRBV27 and J usage is TRBJ1-5; the TCRdb D gene call, TRBD1, has no DNA to confirm it. CDR3 size: 15 residues. Per germline, CDR1 MNHEY and CDR2 SMNVEV (reference sequence). This CDR3 is CASSFLGDSNQPQHF.

V is TRBV6-2 or TRBV6-3 and J is TRBJ1-1; the TCRdb D gene call, TRBD1, has no DNA to confirm it. CDR1 MNHEY and CDR2 SVGEGT come from the germline V gene. The CDR3 consists of 14 residues. CDR3 protein: CASSLWGARTEAFF.

This clonotype registers medium-sized by frequency. This chain joins TRBV7-2 and TRBJ1-4. This CDR3 has 16 residues. Germline V gene data show CDR1 as SGHTA and CDR2 as FQGNSA. CDR3 amino acids: CASSLEMEGTNEKLFF.

This chain uses TRBV19 with TRBJ2-1. The CDR3 is 11 amino acids. Per the germline V gene, CDR1 is LNHDA and CDR2 is SQIVND (reference sequence). This chain's CDR3 is CASSAYNEQFF.

This sequence joins TRBV6-5 and TRBJ2-1; TCRdb's D call of TRBD1 is untestable without DNA. This CDR3 comprises 16 residues. CDR1 and CDR2 (germline): MNHEY, SVGAGI. The CDR3 sequence: CASSYLGQGAGNEQFF.

The gene calls are TRBV5-1 and TRBJ2-3; the D gene TCRdb calls, TRBD1, cannot be checked with no DNA. From germline, CDR1 is SGHRS and CDR2 YFSETQ. This CDR3 region has 14 residues. CDR3 region: CASTGGLADDTQYF.

This chain uses TRBV28 with TRBJ2-1; without DNA, the TCRdb call of TRBD1 cannot be checked. The CDR3 length is 16 residues. Germline lookup yields CDR1 MDHEN and CDR2 SYDVKM. The CDR3 reads CASSPPGGGDDNEQFF.

The chain combines TRBV29-1 with TRBJ2-1; the D gene TCRdb calls, TRBD2, cannot be checked with no DNA. The CDR3 extends over 19 amino acids. Germline V gives CDR1 SQVTM, CDR2 ANQGSEA. The CDR3 sequence: CSVDGLAGRYLDSYNEQFF.

The chain joins TRBV12-3 or TRBV12-4 to TRBJ2-7; there is no DNA to check the TCRdb D call of TRBD2. The CDR3 sequence is 17 residues long. The CDR3: CASSLGLAGEQSYEQYF.

V gene TRBV10-2 combines with J gene TRBJ2-4; with no DNA, the TCRdb D assignment of TRBD1 cannot be verified. The CDR3 length is 15 residues. Germline V lookup: CDR1 WSHSY, CDR2 SAAADI. The CDR3 sequence is CASSPDRAVKNIQYF.

The V and J genes are TRBV11-2 and TRBJ2-2; the D gene TCRdb calls, TRBD1, cannot be checked with no DNA. This CDR3 region has 16 residues. Germline V gene lookup returns CDR1 SGHAT and CDR2 FQNNGV. The chain's CDR3 is CASSLHRGGNTGELFF. Full variable domain (outside the CDR3, taken from reference TRBV11-2 and TRBJ2-2): EAGVAQSPRYKIIEKRQSVAFWCNPISGHATLYWYQQILGQGPKLLIQFQNNGVVDDSQLPKDRFSAERLKGVDSTLKIQPAKLEDSAVYLCASSLHRGGNTGELFFGEGSRLTVL.

The chain has TRBV7-2 and TRBJ2-7. The CDR3 totals 14 residues. CDR1 SGHTA and CDR2 FQGNSA come from the germline V gene. This chain's CDR3 is CATIDPDSSYEQYF.

The chain employs TRBV7-9 and TRBJ1-1; TCRdb reports TRBD1, a call that lacks DNA to check it against. The CDR3 totals 15 residues. In germline, CDR1 is SEHNR, CDR2 FQNEAQ (reference sequence). The CDR3 sequence: CASSLADRVDTEAFF.

The V call is TRBV7-6, the J call TRBJ2-5; TCRdb lists TRBD1, though no DNA is available to test this call. Germline V gene data show CDR1 as SGHVS and CDR2 as FNYEAQ. This CDR3 region has 15 residues. The CDR3 spells CASSLLTGGGETQYF. The whole variable domain, filled in from reference TRBV7-6 and TRBJ2-5, reads GAGVSQSPRYKVTKRGQDVALRCDPISGHVSLYWYRQALGQGPEFLTYFNYEAQQDKSGLPNDRFSAERPEGSISTLTIQRTEQRDSAMYRCASSLLTGGGETQYFGPGTRLLVL.

The chain is built from TRBV19 and TRBJ2-7. Per germline, CDR1 LNHDA and CDR2 SQIVND (reference sequence). The CDR3 has 14 residues. CDR3 protein: CASSIDGKFYEQYF.

J is TRBJ2-7 and V is TRBV28; lacking DNA, the TRBD1 call made by TCRdb goes unchecked. The CDR3 is 16 residues long. The germline V gene has CDR1 MDHEN and CDR2 SYDVKM. CDR3 sequence reads: CASSSTAGTASYEQYF.

The chain is built from TRBV4-3 and TRBJ2-7. Germline V gene lookup returns CDR1 LGHNA and CDR2 YSLEER. This CDR3 contains 16 residues. The CDR3 region is CASSQVWKLIPHEQYF.

V usage is TRBV7-3 and J usage is TRBJ1-1. The CDR3 length is 14 residues. CDR1 is SGHTA, CDR2 FQGTGA, per germline. CDR3 loop: CASSLRTGNTEAFF. Full variable domain (remainder filled in from reference TRBV7-3 and TRBJ1-1): GAGVSQTPSNKVTEKGKYVELRCDPISGHTALYWYRQSLGQGPEFLIYFQGTGAADDSGLPNDRFFAVRPEGSVSTLKIQRTERGDSAVYLCASSLRTGNTEAFFGQGTRLTVV.

The V and J genes are TRBV7-7 and TRBJ2-2. From germline, CDR1 is SSHAT and CDR2 FNYEAQ (reference sequence). This CDR3 region has 11 residues. CDR3 residues: CASSLSGELFF.

The chain employs TRBV5-1 and TRBJ2-6; the D call from TCRdb, TRBD1, cannot be confirmed without DNA. There are 18 residues in the CDR3. Germline loops: CDR1 SGHRS, CDR2 YFSETQ. The CDR3 reads CASSLVGSGASGANVLTF.

The chain couples TRBV28 to TRBJ1-1; absent DNA, TCRdb's TRBD1 call cannot be checked. The CDR3 spans 16 residues. The V gene's germline CDR1 is MDHEN and CDR2 SYDVKM. This CDR3 reads CASSPGRTALNTEAFF.